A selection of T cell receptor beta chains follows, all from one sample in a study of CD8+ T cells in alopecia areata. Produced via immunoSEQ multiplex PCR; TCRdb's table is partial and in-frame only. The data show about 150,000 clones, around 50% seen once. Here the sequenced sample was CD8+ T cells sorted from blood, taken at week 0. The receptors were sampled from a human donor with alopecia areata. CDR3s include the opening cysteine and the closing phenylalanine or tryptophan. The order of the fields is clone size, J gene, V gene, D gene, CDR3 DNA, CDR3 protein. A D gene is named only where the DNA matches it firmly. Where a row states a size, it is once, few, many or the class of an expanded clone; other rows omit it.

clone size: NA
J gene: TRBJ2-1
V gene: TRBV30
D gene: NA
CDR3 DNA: TGTGCCTGGAGTGTACTAGGTAATGAGCAGTTCTTC
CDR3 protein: CAWSVLGNEQFF

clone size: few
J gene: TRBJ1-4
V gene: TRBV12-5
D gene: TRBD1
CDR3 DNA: TGTGCTAGTGATGCACCCGGGACAGGGGAACCTAATGAAAAACTGTTTTTT
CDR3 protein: CASDAPGTGEPNEKLFF

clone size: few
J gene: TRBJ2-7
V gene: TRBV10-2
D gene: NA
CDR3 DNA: TGCGCCAGCAGTGACTACGAGCAGTACTTC
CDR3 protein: CASSDYEQYF

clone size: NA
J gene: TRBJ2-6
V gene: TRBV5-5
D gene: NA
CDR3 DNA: TGTGCCAGCAGCTTGAGTGCCGGGGCCAACGTCCTGACTTTC
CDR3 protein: CASSLSAGANVLTF

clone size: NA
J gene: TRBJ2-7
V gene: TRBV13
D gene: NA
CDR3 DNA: TGTGCCAGCAGCTCCCGCAAGGAGGTTGCCTACGAGCAGTACTTC
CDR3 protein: CASSSRKEVAYEQYF

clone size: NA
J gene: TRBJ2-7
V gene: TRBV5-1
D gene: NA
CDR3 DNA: TGCGCCAGCAGCTTGGAGACTCAGAGCTCCTACGAGCAGTACTTC
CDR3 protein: CASSLETQSSYEQYF

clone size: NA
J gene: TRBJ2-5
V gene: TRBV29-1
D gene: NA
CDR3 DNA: TGCAGCGTTGAAGAACCCCAGCCGGGGGGCGAAGAGACCCAGTACTTC
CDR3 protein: CSVEEPQPGGEETQYF

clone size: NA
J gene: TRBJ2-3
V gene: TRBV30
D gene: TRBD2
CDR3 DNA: TGTGCCTGGAGGATAGCGGGGGGTATCACAGATACGCAGTATTTT
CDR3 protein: CAWRIAGGITDTQYF

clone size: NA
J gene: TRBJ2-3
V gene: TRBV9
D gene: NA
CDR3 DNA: TGTGCCAGCAGCCCCTTAGGCGGGGGCACAGATACGCAGTATTTT
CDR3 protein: CASSPLGGGTDTQYF

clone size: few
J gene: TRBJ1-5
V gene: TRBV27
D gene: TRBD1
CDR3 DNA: TGTGCCACCGGGACAGCCCGACGGGGTCAGCCCCAGCATTTT
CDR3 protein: CATGTARRGQPQHF

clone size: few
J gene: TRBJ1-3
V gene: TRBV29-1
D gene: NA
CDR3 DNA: TGCAGCGTTGTAGGTGGACAAGCTGGAAACACCATATATTTT
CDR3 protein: CSVVGGQAGNTIYF

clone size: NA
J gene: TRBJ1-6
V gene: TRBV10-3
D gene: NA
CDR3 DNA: TGTGCCATCAGTGACTCCGCGGATGACTCACCCCTCCACTTT
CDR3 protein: CAISDSADDSPLHF

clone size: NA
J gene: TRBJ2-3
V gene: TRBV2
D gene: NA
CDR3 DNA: TGTGCCGTTCCTCAATCACAGGGATTTGGAGATACGCAGTATTTT
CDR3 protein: CAVPQSQGFGDTQYF

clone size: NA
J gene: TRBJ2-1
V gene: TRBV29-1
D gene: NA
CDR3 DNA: TGCAGCGTTGACGCAAAGGGCCCCAGAACATACAATGAGCAGTTCTTC
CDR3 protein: CSVDAKGPRTYNEQFF

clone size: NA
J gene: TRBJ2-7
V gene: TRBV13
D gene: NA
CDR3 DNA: TGTGCCAGCAGCTTAGACAGGGCAAGAAGCTACGAGCAGTACTTC
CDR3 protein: CASSLDRARSYEQYF

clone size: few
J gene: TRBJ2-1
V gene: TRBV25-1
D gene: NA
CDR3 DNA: TGTGCCAGCAGTGACGAAGACAGACCCTCCTACAATGAGCAGTTCTTC
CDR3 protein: CASSDEDRPSYNEQFF

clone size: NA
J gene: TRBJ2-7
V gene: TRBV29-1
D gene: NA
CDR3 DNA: TGCAGCGTTACCGGGACTCAAAGCTCCTACGAGCAGTACTTC
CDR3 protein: CSVTGTQSSYEQYF

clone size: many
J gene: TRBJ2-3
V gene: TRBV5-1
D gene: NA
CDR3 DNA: TGCGCCAGCAGCTTCGGGTCGGGGGCCCTCACAGATACGCAGTATTTT
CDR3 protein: CASSFGSGALTDTQYF

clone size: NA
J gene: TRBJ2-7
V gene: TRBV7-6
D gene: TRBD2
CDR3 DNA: TGTGCCAGCAGCTTAGGGGAGGGGAACTCCTACGAGCAGTACTTC
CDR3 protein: CASSLGEGNSYEQYF

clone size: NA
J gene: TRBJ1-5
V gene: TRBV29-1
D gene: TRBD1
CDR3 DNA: TGCAGCGTGCAGGGGGACGGCAATCAGCCCCAGCATTTT
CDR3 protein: CSVQGDGNQPQHF

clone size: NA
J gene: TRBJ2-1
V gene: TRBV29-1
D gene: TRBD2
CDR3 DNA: TGCAGCGTTGAAGTAGCGGGGGTTTACAATGAGCAGTTCTTC
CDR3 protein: CSVEVAGVYNEQFF

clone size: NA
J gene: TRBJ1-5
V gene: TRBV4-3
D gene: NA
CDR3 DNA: TGCGCCAGCAGCGCCAGCTTATTGACGGGCAATCAGCCCCAGCATTTT
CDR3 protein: CASSASLLTGNQPQHF

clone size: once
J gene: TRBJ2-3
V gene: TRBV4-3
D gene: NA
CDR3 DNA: TGCGCCAGCAGCCGAATAACCGGGAACACAGATACGCAGTATTTT
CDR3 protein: CASSRITGNTDTQYF

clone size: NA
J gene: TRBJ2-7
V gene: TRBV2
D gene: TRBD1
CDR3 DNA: TGTGCCAGCAGTGAGGACAGGGGCCTCTACGAGCAGTACTTC
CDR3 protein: CASSEDRGLYEQYF

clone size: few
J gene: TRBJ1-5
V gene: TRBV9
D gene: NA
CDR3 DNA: TGTGCCAGCAGCGTAGACGGGGGTGGCAATCAGCCCCAGCATTTT
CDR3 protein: CASSVDGGGNQPQHF

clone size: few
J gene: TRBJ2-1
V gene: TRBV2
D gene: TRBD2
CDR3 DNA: TGTGCCTCCCTCGCGGTAGCGGGGGGCAATGAGCAGTTCTTC
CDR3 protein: CASLAVAGGNEQFF

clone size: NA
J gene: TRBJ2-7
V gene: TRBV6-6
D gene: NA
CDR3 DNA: TGTGCCAGCAGTTCCAACAGGGATACCTACGAGCAGTACTTC
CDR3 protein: CASSSNRDTYEQYF

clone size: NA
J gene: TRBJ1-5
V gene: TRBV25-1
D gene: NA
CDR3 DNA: TGTGCGTCAGGGATCGGTAGCAATCAGCCCCAGCATTTT
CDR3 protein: CASGIGSNQPQHF